What follows are 13 T cell receptor beta chains derived from one specimen sequenced in a study of spatial heterogeneity in lung cancer. Study-level results: Counts that tracked tumor mutation counts were those of expanded intratumoral alpha and beta TCRs.

Time point noted: sample taken at primary tumor resection. The antigens these receptors bind are not known. TCRdb reprocessed the 5' RACE reads via MiXCR and lists one record per CDR3 protein. The sample holds more than 7,500 distinct CDR3 sequences; around 5.5% are singletons and the top ten take 20% to 25%. The input for sequencing was lung tumor tissue, taken at surgery. Receptor source: a female donor with early-stage non-small cell lung cancer.

This clonotype appeared many times. The chain uses TRBV12-3 or TRBV12-4 and TRBJ1-6; 7 bases align to TRBD1. CDR3 length: 14 residues. Germline trimming cut 5 bases from V and 7 bases from J; bases unmatched to any gene: 5. CDR3 sequence reads: CASSLGQVNSPLHF. In DNA form, the CDR3 reads TGTGCCAGCAGTCTTGGACAGGTGAATTCACCCCTCCACTTT.

This clonotype was found many times. This sequence joins TRBV7-7 and TRBJ2-2; D ambiguous. CDR3 length: 13 residues. Germline CDR1 SSHAT, CDR2 FNYEAQ (reference sequence). V dropped 2 bases and J dropped 3 bases, with 4 bases sitting between them. The CDR3 protein is CASSLTYTGELFF. The CDR3 DNA is TGTGCCAGCAGCTTAACATACACCGGGGAGCTGTTTTTT. Based on the CDR3 plus reference TRBV7-7 and TRBJ2-2, the full variable domain is GAGVSQSPRYKVTKRGQDVTLRCDPISSHATLYWYQQALGQGPEFLTYFNYEAQPDKSGLPSDRFSAERPEGSISTLTIQRTEQRDSAMYRCASSLTYTGELFFGEGSRLTVL.

This clonotype was detected a few times. The chain links TRBV27 to TRBJ2-1, with 16 bases fitting TRBD2. Per germline, CDR1 MNHEY and CDR2 SMNVEV (reference sequence). The CDR3 consists of 17 residues. V gave up 2 bases and J gave up 6 bases; unmatched junction bases: 4. DNA of the CDR3: TGTGCCAGCAGTTTACCTGGGACTAGCGGGAGGGGCAATGAGCAGTTCTTC. Translating gives CASSLPGTSGRGNEQFF.

This clonotype showed up just a few times. The chain employs TRBV30 and TRBJ1-3; D is uncertain. CDR1 GTSNPN and CDR2 SVGIG come from the germline V gene (reference sequence). The CDR3 spans 12 residues. DNA of the CDR3: TGTGCTCGCTCGGTCTCTGGAAACACCATATATTTT. This encodes CARSVSGNTIYF. Complete variable domain (other parts from reference TRBV30 and TRBJ1-3): SQTIHQWPATLVQPVGSPLSLECTVEGTSNPNLYWYRQAAGRGLQLLFYSVGIGQISSEVPQNLSASRPQDRQFILSSKKLLLSDSGFYLCARSVSGNTIYFGEGSWLTVV.

At least ten counts were recorded for this clonotype. Written as DNA, the CDR3 is TGTGCCAGCAGTCAAGACAGGGGCGCGGTCTATGGCTACACCTTC. This gives the protein CASSQDRGAVYGYTF. The chain is built from TRBV6-5 and TRBJ1-2; 8 bases are shared with TRBD1. Germline V lookup: CDR1 MNHEY, CDR2 SVGAGI. This CDR3 is 15 amino acids long. V dropped 5 bases and J dropped 4; count of bases not matched to a gene: 9.

At least ten counts were recorded for this clonotype. This sequence joins TRBV6-2 or TRBV6-3 and TRBJ1-2, with D hard to call. In germline, CDR1 is MNHEY, CDR2 SVGEGT. Trimming pared 5 bases from V and 3 bases from J, leaving 13 bases between. The CDR3 is 14 residues long. CDR3 sequence (DNA): TGTGCCAGCAGTAGACCCGAGACATACTATGGCTACACCTTC. This gives the protein CASSRPETYYGYTF.

This clonotype was detected many times. The V gene is TRBV9, the J gene TRBJ1-5, with D maybe TRBD1 (6 bases). Germline CDR1 reads SGDLS; CDR2 reads YYNGEE. Trimming cost V 3 bases and J 5 bases, with 15 bases left between them. CDR3 length equals 15 residues. This CDR3 reads CASSEGDTIYQPQHF. CDR3 DNA sequence: TGTGCCAGCAGCGAGGGGGACACAATTTATCAGCCCCAGCATTTT.

This clonotype was observed many times. J is TRBJ1-3 and V is TRBV4-1, with a possible D match to TRBD1 (6 bases). This CDR3 contains 14 residues. Looked up from germline, CDR1 is MGHRA and CDR2 is YSYEKL. V lost 2 bases, J lost 6 bases, and 11 bases lay in between. This CDR3 reads CASSQRTVENTIYF. For the CDR3, the DNA is TGCGCCAGCAGCCAACGGACAGTGGAAAACACCATATATTTT.

This clonotype is categorized as medium-sized. This chain uses TRBV6-2 or TRBV6-3 with TRBJ2-2, with no clear D. Trimming stripped 0 bases from V and 5 bases from J, with 1 base between. CDR3 size: 12 residues. CDR1 and CDR2 from the germline V gene are MNHEY and SVGEGT. The CDR3 here is CASSYSTGELFF. The DNA of the CDR3 is TGTGCCAGCAGTTACTCTACCGGGGAGCTGTTTTTT.

This clonotype has ten or more counts. This chain joins TRBV10-3 and TRBJ2-3; TRBD1 aligns across 7 bases. J gave up 0 bases and V 11 bases, and 8 bases lay outside the gene matches. Germline V gene sequence: CDR1 ENHRY, CDR2 SYGVKD. This CDR3 has 14 amino acids. The CDR3 spells CALSDRVSTDTQYF. In DNA, the CDR3 is TGTGCCCTCTCCGACAGGGTTAGCACAGATACGCAGTATTTT.

In this sample, this clonotype turned up many times. This rearrangement joins TRBV2 to TRBJ1-4; D is perhaps TRBD1 (5 bases). The CDR3 contains 15 residues. Germline lookup yields CDR1 SNHLY and CDR2 FYNNEI. V was cut by 6 bases and J by 0 bases, with 11 bases left in between. The CDR3, as DNA: TGTGCCAGCAGAGCCGACAGTGCAACTAATGAAAAACTGTTTTTT. Translation gives CASRADSATNEKLFF.

This clonotype came up many times. The chain uses TRBV6-2 or TRBV6-3 and TRBJ2-3; D unresolved. Trimming stripped 2 bases from V and 1 base from J, with 7 bases between. Germline V CDR1 and CDR2: MNHEY, SVGEGT. The CDR3 contains 14 residues. CDR3 nucleotides: TGTGCCAGCAGTTACGGCGCCGGCACAGATACGCAGTATTTT. Its translation is CASSYGAGTDTQYF.

This clonotype is labeled as large. The rearrangement uses TRBV7-2 and TRBJ2-3; the D gene could be TRBD1 or TRBD2 (7 bases each). Trimming pared 5 bases from V and 9 bases from J, leaving 18 bases between. The V gene's germline CDR1 is SGHTA and CDR2 FQGNSA. The CDR3 has 14 amino acids. Written as DNA, the CDR3 is TGTGCCAGCAGCCCCAGGGGGGGGGCGGTGACGCAGTATTTT. Its translation is CASSPRGGAVTQYF.